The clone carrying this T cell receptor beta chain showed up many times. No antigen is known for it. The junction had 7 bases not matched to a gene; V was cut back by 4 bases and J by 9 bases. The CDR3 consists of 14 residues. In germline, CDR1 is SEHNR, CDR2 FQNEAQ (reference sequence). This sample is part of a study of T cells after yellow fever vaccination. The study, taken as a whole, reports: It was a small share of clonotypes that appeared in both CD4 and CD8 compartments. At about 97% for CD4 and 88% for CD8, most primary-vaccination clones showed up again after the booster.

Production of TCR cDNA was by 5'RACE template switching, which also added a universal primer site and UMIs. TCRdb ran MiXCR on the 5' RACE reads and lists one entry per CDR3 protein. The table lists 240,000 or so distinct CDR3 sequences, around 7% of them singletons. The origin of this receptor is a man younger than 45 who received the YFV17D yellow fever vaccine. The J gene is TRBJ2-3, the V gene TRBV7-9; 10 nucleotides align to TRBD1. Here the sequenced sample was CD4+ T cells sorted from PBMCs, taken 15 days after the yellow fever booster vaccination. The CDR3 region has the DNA TGTGCCAGCAGCTCGACAGGGGGCCTGTCGACGCAGTATTTT. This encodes CASSSTGGLSTQYF.